The sequence of this T cell receptor (beta chain) was determined in a study of technical replicates of blood from a few donors. Clones were sequenced by immunoSEQ multiplex PCR, and TCRdb holds only the in-frame ones, with some missing. The sample comprises approximately 79,000 clones, roughly 96% of which are singletons, and under 0.35% rests with the top ten. Sequenced input: T cells isolated from PBMCs. The sequence was obtained from a human donor in good health.

DNA of the CDR3: TGTGCCAGCAGCATCGGTAGCAATCAGCCCCAGCATTTT. Translated, it gives CASSIGSNQPQHF. The chain combines TRBV5-6 with TRBJ1-5; D unresolved. There are 13 residues in the CDR3. The V and J ends lost 4 bases and 0 bases respectively, with 5 bases between them. Germline CDR1 SGHDT, CDR2 YYEEEE.